This TCR beta chain was identified in a study of blood T cell repertoires in COVID-19 (dated by TCRdb to about 2020). The study in broad terms: Samples from collaborators originated in the United States, Italy and Spain and spanned both the acute and convalescent phases of COVID-19. The material from the prospective study consisted of cDNA or gDNA derived from T cells, B-cell-depleted T cells, or PBMCs. Deeply sampled blood TCRbeta repertoires from subjects exposed to, actively infected with, or recovered from COVID-19 were included in the dataset. The repertoires were released in a freely available public database intended as a resource for research on the immune response to SARS-CoV-2. Samples came from the ongoing ImmuneRACE study (first 160 participants) plus 1,254 subjects from 6 global collaborators. A de-identified subject ID, COVID-19 status, age in years and sex were almost always included in the sample metadata. Where HLA class I and class II types were available, the types were taken from metadata supplied by the sample provider, not from assay-based typing. Study-wide findings and limitations: The amount of clinical and demographic metadata varied by source and participant and was provided uncurated.

This clone was detected only a few times. There is no known antigen for this receptor. No base quality values were provided; no much bigger clone lies one nucleotide off. TCRbeta CDR3 regions were amplified from genomic DNA using the immunoSEQ Assay, a bias-controlled multiplex PCR. The authors' analysis ran thus. The number of nucleated cells in each sample was estimated by amplification of reference gene primers within the assay. Sequence reads were collapsed and filtered to measure the absolute abundance of every unique TCRbeta CDR3 rearrangement. Productive Simpson clonality was computed per sample as the square root of Simpson's diversity index over productive rearrangements. TCRdb mirrors the immuneACCESS table, restricted to in-frame sequences. Some clones are absent from its copies; in checked studies, under half trace to an unresolved V gene, and the reason for the others is unknown. From that table come the V and J calls and clone size; the DNA was used to work out D and trimming. In all, the sample holds about 300,000 clones, and roughly nine tenths of those were seen once. 2.5% to 3.5% of the sample is held by the ten biggest clonotypes.

Participants in the prospective study were enrolled through a virtual design, were aged roughly 18 to 90 years, and lived in about 25 United States geographic areas. To assign participants to cohorts, the prospective study relied on clinical history that participants themselves reported in a screening survey and a study questionnaire. A participant counted as exposed if, within 2 weeks of entering the study, that participant had been in contact with someone who had a PCR-confirmed or clinician-diagnosed COVID-19 case. Each participant in the prospective study had whole blood, serum and a nasopharyngeal or oropharyngeal swab collected by mobile phlebotomists. Over a 2-month period, participants in the prospective study had the option of providing additional blood draws and questionnaires. Before DNA extraction, blood samples from the prospective study were shipped at room temperature or frozen.

The CDR3, from cysteine to phenylalanine, totals 14 residues. The sequence is cut down to CDR3 DNA, 42 bases in frame from base 1. According to the germline V gene, CDR1 reads SGHRS and CDR2 reads YFSETQ. V is clipped by 3 bases and J by 0 bases, and the sequence between their germline boundaries is 10 bases long. Recombination connected TRBV5-1 to TRBJ2-7; a weak D assignment points to TRBD2 (5 bases agree). Sequenced: PBMCs or T cells enriched from blood (not recorded which). The sequence derives from a woman between 50 and 59 years old who had been exposed to COVID-19. The nucleotide sequence is TGCGCCAGCAGCTCTGGACGGGACTCCTACGAGCAGTACTTC. Translated, it gives CASSSGRDSYEQYF.